One T cell receptor (beta chain) is described in this entry. Its specificity is unknown. The data originate from a study of neoadjuvant anti-PD-1 for oral cavity cancer. As for the study in general: Most patients had three to four biweekly doses of 3 mg/kg nivolumab before resection.

The V segment lost 4 bases and the J segment 4 bases; nucleotides outside the gene matches: 8. The germline V gene encodes CDR1 MNHEY and CDR2 SVGAGI. The CDR3 covers 15 residues. Time point denoted: after neoadjuvant nivolumab, at surgical resection. PBMCs were not maintained or expanded in culture before analysis. The protocol was immunoSEQ multiplex PCR, while the TCRdb copy is restricted to in-frame clones and leaves out a portion. Of around 13,000 clones in the sample, nearly 75% were seen once. Points from the study as a whole: Treg/Th17 ratio rose with pretreatment blood and fell with post-treatment tumor TCRbeta clonality.

The input for sequencing was PBMCs, taken after nivolumab (anti-PD-1) treatment. The source of this sequence is a person aged 35-79 years with oral cavity squamous cell carcinoma. The chain employs TRBV6-5 and TRBJ2-5; TRBD1 aligns across 8 bases. CDR3 DNA: TGTGCCAGCAGTTCGCTTAACACAGGGGGAGAGACCCAGTACTTC. Protein: CASSSLNTGGETQYF.